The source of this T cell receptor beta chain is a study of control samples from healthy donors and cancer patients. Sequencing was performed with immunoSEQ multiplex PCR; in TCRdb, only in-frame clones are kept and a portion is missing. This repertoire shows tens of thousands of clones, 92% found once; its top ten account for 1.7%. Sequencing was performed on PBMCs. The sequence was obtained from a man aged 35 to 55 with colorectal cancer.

CDR3 sequence (DNA): TGTGCCAGCAGCCTTCGGACAGGGAACACTGAAGCTTTCTTT. This codes for CASSLRTGNTEAFF. This chain uses TRBV11-2 with TRBJ1-1, with 7 bases identical to TRBD1. The V gene end was trimmed by 5 bases and the J gene end by 1 base; junction bases not matched to a gene: 4. This CDR3 is 14 amino acids long. Per germline, CDR1 SGHAT and CDR2 FQNNGV.